This T cell receptor beta chain was retrieved from a study of blood T cell repertoires in COVID-19. Overall study: Samples came from the United States, Italy and Spain, spanning acute and convalescent COVID-19. Nucleic acid was either cDNA or gDNA, and it came from T cells, B-cell-depleted T cells, or PBMCs.

The CDR3 contains 15 residues. The ends lost 3 bases at V and 6 bases at J; junction bases unmatched: 6. CDR1 SGHVS and CDR2 FQNEAQ come from the germline V gene. Seattle patients were enrolled while actively infected and followed longitudinally. Authors' methods: Cell counts per sample came from amplifying reference gene primers. Sequenced by immunoSEQ multiplex PCR; TCRdb stores in-frame clones only, minus some. V, J and clone size reflect that table, while D and trimming were determined from the DNA. The sample has tens of thousands of clones; roughly 85% are singletons. The chain uses TRBV7-8 and TRBJ2-2; TRBD1 matches at 8 bases. The sequenced sample was peripheral blood. This receptor was identified in a man aged 50 to 59 with COVID-19, enrolled during active disease. The CDR3 region has the DNA TGTGCCAGCAGCTTGGACAGGGCTCGCGCCGGGGAGCTGTTTTTT. This sequence encodes CASSLDRARAGELFF.